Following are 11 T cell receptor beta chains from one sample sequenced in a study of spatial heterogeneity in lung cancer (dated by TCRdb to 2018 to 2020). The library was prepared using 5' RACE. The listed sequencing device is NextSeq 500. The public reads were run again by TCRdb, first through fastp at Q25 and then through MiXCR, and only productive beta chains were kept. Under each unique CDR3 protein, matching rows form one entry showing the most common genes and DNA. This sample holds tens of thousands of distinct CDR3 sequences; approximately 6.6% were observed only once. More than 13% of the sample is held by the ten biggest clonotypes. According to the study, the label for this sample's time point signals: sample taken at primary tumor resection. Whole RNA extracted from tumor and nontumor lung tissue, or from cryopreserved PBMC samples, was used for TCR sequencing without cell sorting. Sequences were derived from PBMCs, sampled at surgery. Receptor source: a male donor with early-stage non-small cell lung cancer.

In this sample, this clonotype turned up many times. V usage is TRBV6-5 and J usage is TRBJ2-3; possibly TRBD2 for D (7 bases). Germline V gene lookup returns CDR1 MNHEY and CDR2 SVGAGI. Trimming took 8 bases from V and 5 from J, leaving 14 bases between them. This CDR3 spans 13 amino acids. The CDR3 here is CASGGGPGDTQYF. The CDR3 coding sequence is TGTGCCAGCGGGGGGGGGCCGGGAGATACGCAGTATTTT.

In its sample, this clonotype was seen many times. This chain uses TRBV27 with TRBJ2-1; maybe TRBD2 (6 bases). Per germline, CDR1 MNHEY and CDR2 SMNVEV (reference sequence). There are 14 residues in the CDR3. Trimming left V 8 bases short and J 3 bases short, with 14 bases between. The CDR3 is CASHPGLIYNEQFF. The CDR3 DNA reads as TGTGCCAGCCATCCAGGACTAATCTACAATGAGCAGTTCTTC.

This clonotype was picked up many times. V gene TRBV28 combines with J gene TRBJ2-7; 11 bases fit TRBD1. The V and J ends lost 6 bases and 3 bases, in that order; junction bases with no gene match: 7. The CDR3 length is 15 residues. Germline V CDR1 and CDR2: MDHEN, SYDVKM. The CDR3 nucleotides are TGTGCCAGCAGGCCAACCGGGACAGGGGGCTACGAGCAGTACTTC. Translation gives CASRPTGTGGYEQYF.

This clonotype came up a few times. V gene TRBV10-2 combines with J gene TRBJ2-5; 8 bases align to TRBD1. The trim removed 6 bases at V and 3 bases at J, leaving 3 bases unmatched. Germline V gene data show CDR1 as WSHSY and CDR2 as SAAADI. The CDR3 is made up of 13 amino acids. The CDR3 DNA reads TGCGCCAGCAGGGACAGGGTTGAAGAGACCCAGTACTTC. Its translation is CASRDRVEETQYF.

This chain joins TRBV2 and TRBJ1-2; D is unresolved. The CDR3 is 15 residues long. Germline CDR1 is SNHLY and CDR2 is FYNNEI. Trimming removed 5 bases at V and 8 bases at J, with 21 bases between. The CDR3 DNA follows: TGTGCCAGCAGTCCTACCCGGGATCCCGGCTGGGGCTACACCTTC. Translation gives CASSPTRDPGWGYTF. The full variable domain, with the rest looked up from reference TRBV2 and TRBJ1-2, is EPEVTQTPSHQVTQMGQEVILRCVPISNHLYFYWYRQILGQKVEFLVSFYNNEISEKSEIFDDQFSVERPDGSNFTLKIRSTKLEDSAMYFCASSPTRDPGWGYTFGSGTRLTVV.

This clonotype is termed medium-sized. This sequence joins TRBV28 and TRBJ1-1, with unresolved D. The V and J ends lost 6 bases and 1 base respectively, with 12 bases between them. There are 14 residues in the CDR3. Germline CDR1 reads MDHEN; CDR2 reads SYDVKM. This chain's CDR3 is CASRQPGSNTEAFF. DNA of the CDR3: TGTGCCAGCAGACAACCCGGGTCGAACACTGAAGCTTTCTTT.

DNA for the CDR3: TGTGCCAGCAGCCCATCAGGGGGCGCGGCACCGGAGCTGTTTTTT. Translated, it gives CASSPSGGAAPELFF. This chain links TRBV4-2 with TRBJ2-2, with TRBD1 matching 8 bases. Germline CDR1 is LGHNA and CDR2 is YNFKEQ. The length of the CDR3 is 15 residues. J was trimmed by 10 bases and V by 4 bases; bases with no gene match: 11.

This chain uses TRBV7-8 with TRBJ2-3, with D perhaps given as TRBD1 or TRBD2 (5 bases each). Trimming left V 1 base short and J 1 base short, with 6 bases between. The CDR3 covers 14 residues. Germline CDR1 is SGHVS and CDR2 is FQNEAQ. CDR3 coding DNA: TGTGCCAGCAGCTTAGGGGGACGCACAGATACGCAGTATTTT. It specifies CASSLGGRTDTQYF.

The CDR3 spells CASTSGFRGKTQYF. CDR3 bases: TGTGCCAGCACCTCAGGATTTCGGGGAAAGACCCAGTACTTC. The chain carries TRBV12-3 or TRBV12-4 and TRBJ2-5; possibly TRBD2 for D (5 bases). Trimming cost V 7 bases and J 6 bases, with 18 bases left between them. The CDR3 consists of 14 residues.

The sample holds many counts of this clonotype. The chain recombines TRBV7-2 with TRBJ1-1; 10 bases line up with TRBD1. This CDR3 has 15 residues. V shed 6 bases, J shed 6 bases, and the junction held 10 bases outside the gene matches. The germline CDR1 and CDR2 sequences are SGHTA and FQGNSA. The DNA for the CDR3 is TGTGCCAGCAGAACCGGGACAGGGGTGCGCGCTGAAGCTTTCTTT. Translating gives CASRTGTGVRAEAFF.

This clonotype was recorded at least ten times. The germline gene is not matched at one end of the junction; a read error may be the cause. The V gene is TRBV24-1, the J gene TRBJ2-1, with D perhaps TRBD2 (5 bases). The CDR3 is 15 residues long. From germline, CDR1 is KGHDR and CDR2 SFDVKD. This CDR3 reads CATSDPGISHNEQFF. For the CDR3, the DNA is TGTGCCACCAGTGACCCGGGGATCTCCCACAATGAGCAGTTCTTC.